This T cell receptor beta chain was recovered during a study of Ad26.COV2.S vaccination and SARS-CoV-2 variants. About this clone itself: Its antigen is as yet unknown.

Treatment denoted: over 15 received Ad26.COV2.S at low or high dose, single or two shots; about 5 received placebo; per-sample allocation not given. The samples were gathered on day 63 after the first injection of vaccine or placebo. The CDR3 is made up of 13 amino acids. From germline, CDR1 is WNHNN and CDR2 SYGVQD (reference sequence). V dropped 7 bases and J dropped 2 bases, with 12 bases sitting between them. Some clones are missing from TCRdb's copy, which holds only in-frame ones; the method was immunoSEQ multiplex PCR. The profile shows about 400,000 clones, around 93% of them singletons. Study conclusions and caveats: Breadth and depth estimates from TCRs may understate total T cell responses. Vaccinated and placebo-treated recipients had similar non-spike TCR breadth.

The chain employs TRBV10-1 and TRBJ2-7; D unresolved. The starting material was peripheral blood, obtained in a trial of Ad26.COV2.S vaccine versus placebo. The source of this sequence is a person between 18 and 59 years old who received the Ad26.COV2.S COVID-19 vaccine or a placebo. CDR3 in amino acids: CASKEDGPYEQYF. CDR3 DNA: TGCGCCAGCAAAGAAGACGGACCCTACGAGCAGTACTTC.